A single sample gave rise to the 2 T cell receptor beta chains below, sequenced in a study of cytomegalovirus exposure and HLA in healthy donors. It was with 60 Vbeta and 13 Jbeta primers that the PCR ran. TCRdb's table, derived via immunoSEQ multiplex PCR, lists solely in-frame clones and lacks some. The sample holds more than 110,000 clones, roughly 70% seen once. Sequenced sample: PBMCs. The receptors come from a young man in good health and CMV-seronegative.

This rearrangement joins TRBV5-4 to TRBJ2-5, with 13 bases aligning to TRBD2. The CDR3 spans 16 residues. With V trimmed by 4 bases and J by 2 bases, 5 bases remained unmatched. CDR1 and CDR2 from the germline V gene are SGHNT and YYREEE (reference sequence). The CDR3 region is CASSDWTSGGQETQYF. CDR3 sequence (DNA): TGTGCCAGCAGCGATTGGACTAGCGGGGGACAAGAGACCCAGTACTTC.

This rearrangement joins TRBV9 to TRBJ2-1; perhaps TRBD1 as D (5 bases). Per the germline V gene, CDR1 is SGDLS and CDR2 is YYNGEE. The CDR3 has 16 amino acids. V lost 2 bases, J lost 0 bases, and 12 bases lay in between. DNA for the CDR3: TGTGCCAGCAGCGTTTCCAGGGTTGGCTCCTACAATGAGCAGTTCTTC. It codes for CASSVSRVGSYNEQFF.